This T cell receptor (beta chain) stems from a study of blood T cells in healthy people across ages. The study's findings and limits: Significant beta diversity loss was already apparent by age roughly 44, declining roughly linearly.

Germline values: CDR1 MNHEY, CDR2 SMNVEV (reference sequence). The CDR3 is 15 amino acids. V dropped 3 bases and J dropped 4 bases, with 16 bases sitting between them. This clonotype was detected a few times. Antigen: not known. The authors ran a second PCR of 7 to 11 cycles using a sample-barcoded 5' primer and a J-beta primer mix. Every cDNA was tagged by a template-switch adaptor with 12 random nucleotides. A single record per CDR3 protein comes from TCRdb applying MiXCR to the 5' RACE reads. The sample carries hundreds of thousands of distinct CDR3 sequences, around 24% recorded once. This sample also belongs to another study, concerning T cells of mothers and their children. Per that paper: Second-round PCR products received sample barcodes and 2-4 random nucleotides from the M1S primer. Every mother produced more than 9.5 million TCR beta CDR3 reads, whereas every child provided 3 million to 3.5 million.

The clonotype comes from a boy between 10 and 17 years old in good health. Material: blood. V gene TRBV27 combines with J gene TRBJ2-7; D not resolved. The CDR3 DNA follows: TGTGCCAGCAGTTTCTTCGGGTCCCCTGGGTACGAGCAGTACTTC. It translates to CASSFFGSPGYEQYF.